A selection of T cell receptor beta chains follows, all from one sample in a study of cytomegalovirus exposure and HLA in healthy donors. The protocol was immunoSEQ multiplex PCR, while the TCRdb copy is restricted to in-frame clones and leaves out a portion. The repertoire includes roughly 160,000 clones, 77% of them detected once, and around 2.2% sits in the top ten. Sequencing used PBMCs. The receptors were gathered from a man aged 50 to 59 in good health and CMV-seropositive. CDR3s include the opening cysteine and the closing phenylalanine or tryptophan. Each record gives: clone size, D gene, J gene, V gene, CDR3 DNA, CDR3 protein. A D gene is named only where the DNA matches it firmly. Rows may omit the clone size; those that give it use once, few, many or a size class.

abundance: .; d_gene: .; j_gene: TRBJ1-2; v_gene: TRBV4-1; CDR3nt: TGCGCCAGCAGCCAAGATCCCAGGGGTTATGGCTACACCTTC; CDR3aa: CASSQDPRGYGYTF
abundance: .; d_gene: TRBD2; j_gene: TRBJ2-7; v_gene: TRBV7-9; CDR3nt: TGTGCCAGCAGCTTATCTGGTCGGGGGGGCTACGAGCAGTACTTC; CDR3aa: CASSLSGRGGYEQYF
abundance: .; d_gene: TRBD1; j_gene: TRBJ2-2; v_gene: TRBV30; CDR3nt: TGTGCCTGGAGCCAAAGGACAGGGAACACCGGGGAGCTGTTTTTT; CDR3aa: CAWSQRTGNTGELFF
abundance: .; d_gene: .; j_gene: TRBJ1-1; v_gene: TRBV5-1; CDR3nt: TGCGCCAGCAGGGGGTTCAGGGAGGGCACTGAAGCTTTCTTT; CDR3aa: CASRGFREGTEAFF
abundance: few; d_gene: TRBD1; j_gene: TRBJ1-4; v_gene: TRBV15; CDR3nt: TGTGCCACCAGCAGAGAGCAAACAGGGGCGGGGGAAAAACTGTTTTTT; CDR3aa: CATSREQTGAGEKLFF
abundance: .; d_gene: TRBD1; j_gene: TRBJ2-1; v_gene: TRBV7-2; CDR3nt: TGTGCCAGCAGCCAGCGGACAGGTTACAATGAGCAGTTCTTC; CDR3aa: CASSQRTGYNEQFF
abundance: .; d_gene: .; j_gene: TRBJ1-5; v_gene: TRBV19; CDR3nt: TGTGCCAGTAGTATAGTCGGGGGGCTGGAGGGTCAGCCCCAGCATTTT; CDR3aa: CASSIVGGLEGQPQHF
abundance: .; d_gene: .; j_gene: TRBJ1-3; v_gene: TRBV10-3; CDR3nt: TGTGCCATCAGTGAGTACGAGCGCTGGGGAAACACCATATATTTT; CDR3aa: CAISEYERWGNTIYF
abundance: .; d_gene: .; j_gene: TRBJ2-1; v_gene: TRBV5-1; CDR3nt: TGCGCCAGCAGCTTGGGGGAGGTTCGGGGCAATGAGCAGTTCTTC; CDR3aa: CASSLGEVRGNEQFF
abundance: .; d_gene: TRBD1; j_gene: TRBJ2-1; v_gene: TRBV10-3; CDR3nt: TGTGCCATCAAAAATCCAGGTGGGACAGGGTCCTACAATGAGCAGTTCTTC; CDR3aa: CAIKNPGGTGSYNEQFF
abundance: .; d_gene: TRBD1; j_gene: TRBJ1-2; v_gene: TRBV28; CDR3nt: TGTGCCAGCAGGAGAGGACAGGGCGATGGCTACACCTTC; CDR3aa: CASRRGQGDGYTF
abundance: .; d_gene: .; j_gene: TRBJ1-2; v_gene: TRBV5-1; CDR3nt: TGCGCCAGCAGACCCCAGGGCGCTAACTATGGCTACACCTTC; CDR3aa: CASRPQGANYGYTF
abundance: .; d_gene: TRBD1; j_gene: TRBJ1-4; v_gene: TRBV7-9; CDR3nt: TGTGCCAGCAGCGGCCAGGGACAGTCAAATGAAAAACTGTTTTTT; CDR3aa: CASSGQGQSNEKLFF
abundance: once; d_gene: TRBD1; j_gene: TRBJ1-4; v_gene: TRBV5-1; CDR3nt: TGCGCCAGCAGCGGAACAGGGGAGCAAGGTCGGAACAATGAAAAACTGTTTTTT; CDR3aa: CASSGTGEQGRNNEKLFF
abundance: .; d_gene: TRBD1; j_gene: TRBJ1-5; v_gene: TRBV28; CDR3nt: TGTGCCAGCAGTTTTGGGACAGGGGGACAGCCCCAGCATTTT; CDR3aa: CASSFGTGGQPQHF
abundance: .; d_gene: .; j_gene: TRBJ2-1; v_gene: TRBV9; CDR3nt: TGTGCCAGCAGCGTTAAACAAAGCTCCTACAATGAGCAGTTCTTC; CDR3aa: CASSVKQSSYNEQFF
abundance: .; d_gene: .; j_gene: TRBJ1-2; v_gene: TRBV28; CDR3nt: TGTGCCAGCAGCCCCCACTCTGGAGGGAGAGGCTACACCTTC; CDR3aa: CASSPHSGGRGYTF
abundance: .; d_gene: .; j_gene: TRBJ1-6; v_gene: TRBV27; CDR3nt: TGTGCCAGCAGGTGGACCGTGCGGGGGTCACCCCTCCACTTT; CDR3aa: CASRWTVRGSPLHF
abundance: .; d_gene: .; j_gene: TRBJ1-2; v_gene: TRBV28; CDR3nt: TGTGCCAGCACCCTCGGTGCGGGCTTGAACTATGGCTACACCTTC; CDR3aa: CASTLGAGLNYGYTF
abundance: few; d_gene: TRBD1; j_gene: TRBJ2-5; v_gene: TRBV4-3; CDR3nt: TGCGCCAGCAGCCTCGGGACAGGGGGGGAGACCCAGTACTTC; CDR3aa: CASSLGTGGETQYF
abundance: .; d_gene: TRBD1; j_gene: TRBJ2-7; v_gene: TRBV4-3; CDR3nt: TGCGCCAGCAGCCAAGTGGGACAGCTCTACGAGCAGTACTTC; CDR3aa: CASSQVGQLYEQYF
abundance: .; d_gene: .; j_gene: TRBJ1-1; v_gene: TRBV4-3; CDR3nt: TGCGCCAGCAGCCAAGGAGAAGACGGGGGGGGCACTGAAGCTTTCTTT; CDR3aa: CASSQGEDGGGTEAFF
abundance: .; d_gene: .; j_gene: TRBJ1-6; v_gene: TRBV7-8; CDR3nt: TGTGCCAGCAGCTTAGCCGAGGAAACGCTGCTCTATAATTCACCCCTCCACTTT; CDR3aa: CASSLAEETLLYNSPLHF
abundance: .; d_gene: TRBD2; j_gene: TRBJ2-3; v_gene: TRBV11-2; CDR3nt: TGTGCCAGCAGCTTAGATGGTCTAGCGGGGGGGCTCGGCACAGATACGCAGTATTTT; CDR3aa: CASSLDGLAGGLGTDTQYF
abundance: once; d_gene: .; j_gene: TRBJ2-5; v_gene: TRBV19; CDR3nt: TGTGCCAGTAGTTCTAGCTCCGGACTGGGGGAGACCCAGTACTTC; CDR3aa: CASSSSSGLGETQYF
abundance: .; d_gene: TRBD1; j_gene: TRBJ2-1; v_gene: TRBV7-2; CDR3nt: TGTGCCAGCAGCTTATACAGGGGCACCCCCTACAATGAGCAGTTCTTC; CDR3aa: CASSLYRGTPYNEQFF
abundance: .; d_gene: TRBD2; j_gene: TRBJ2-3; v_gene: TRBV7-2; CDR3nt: TGTGCCAGCAGCTCAGGATTAGCGGGGCTAACAGATACGCAGTATTTT; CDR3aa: CASSSGLAGLTDTQYF
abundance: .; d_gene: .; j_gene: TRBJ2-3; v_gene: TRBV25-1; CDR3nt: TGTGCCAGCAGAGGTGGCTCGGGAAACACAGATACGCAGTATTTT; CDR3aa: CASRGGSGNTDTQYF
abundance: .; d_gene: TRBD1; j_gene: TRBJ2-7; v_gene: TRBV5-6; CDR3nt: TGTGCCAGCAGCTTCGGACAGGGGGCGCGAGAGCAGTACTTC; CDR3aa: CASSFGQGAREQYF
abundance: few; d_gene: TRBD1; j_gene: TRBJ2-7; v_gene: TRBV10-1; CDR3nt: TGCGCCAGCAGTGAGAGGGCAGGGGGCATCGACGAGCAGTACTTC; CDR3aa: CASSERAGGIDEQYF
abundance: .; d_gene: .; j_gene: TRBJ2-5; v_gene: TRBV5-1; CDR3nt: TGCGCCAGCAGCGAGTGGGCCAGCCAAGAGACCCAGTACTTC; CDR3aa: CASSEWASQETQYF
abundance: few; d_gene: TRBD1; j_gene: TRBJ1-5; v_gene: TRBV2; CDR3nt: TGTGCCAGCATGGGACAGGGCCATAGCAATCAGCCCCAGCATTTT; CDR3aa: CASMGQGHSNQPQHF
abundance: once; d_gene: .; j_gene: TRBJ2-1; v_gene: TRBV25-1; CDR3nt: TGTGCCAGCAGTGAATATGGCCTCCTGTTCTTC; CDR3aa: CASSEYGLLFF
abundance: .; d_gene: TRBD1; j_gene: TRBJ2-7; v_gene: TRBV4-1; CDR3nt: TGCGCCAGCAGCCCCGGGGGTTTCCTTACGGGACAGGGGTCCTACGAGCAGTACTTC; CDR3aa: CASSPGGFLTGQGSYEQYF
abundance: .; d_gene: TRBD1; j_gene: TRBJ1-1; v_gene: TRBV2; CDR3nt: TGTGCCAGCAGTTTTCGCAGGGGGGACACTGAAGCTTTCTTT; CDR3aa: CASSFRRGDTEAFF
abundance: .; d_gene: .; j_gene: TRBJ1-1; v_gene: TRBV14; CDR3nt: TGTGCCAGCAGCACCCGGGCTGGCGGGGGAGCTTTCTTT; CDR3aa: CASSTRAGGGAFF
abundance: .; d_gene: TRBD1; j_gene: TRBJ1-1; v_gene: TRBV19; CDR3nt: TGTGCCAGTAGTATAAGAACAAGTCGTGCAGGGGGCGGCACTGAAGCTTTCTTT; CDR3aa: CASSIRTSRAGGGTEAFF
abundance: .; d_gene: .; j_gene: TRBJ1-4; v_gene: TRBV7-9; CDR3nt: TGTGCCAGCAGCTTAATTTATTGGGCAGTCCCCGAAAAACTGTTTTTT; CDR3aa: CASSLIYWAVPEKLFF
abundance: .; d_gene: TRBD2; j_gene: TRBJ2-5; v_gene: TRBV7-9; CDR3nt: TGTGCCAGCAGCTTAATCCGTCCGGCTAGCGGGGGGGCAGAGACCCAGTACTTC; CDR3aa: CASSLIRPASGGAETQYF
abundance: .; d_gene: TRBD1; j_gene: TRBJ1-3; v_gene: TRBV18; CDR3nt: TGTGCCAGCTCGACAGGGGGCTCTGGAAACACCATATATTTT; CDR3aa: CASSTGGSGNTIYF
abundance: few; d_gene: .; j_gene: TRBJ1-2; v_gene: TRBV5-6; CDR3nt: TGTGCCAGCACCTCTTTTCAGCTAGGAGACTATGGCTACACCTTC; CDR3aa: CASTSFQLGDYGYTF
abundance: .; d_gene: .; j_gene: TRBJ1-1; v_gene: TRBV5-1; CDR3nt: TGCGCCAGCAGCTTGGCAGGGGTGACTGAAGCTTTCTTT; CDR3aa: CASSLAGVTEAFF
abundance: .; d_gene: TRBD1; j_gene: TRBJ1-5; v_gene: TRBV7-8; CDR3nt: TGTGCCAGCAGCTTAGGGCGACAGGGTTGGAGCAATCAGCCCCAGCATTTT; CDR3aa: CASSLGRQGWSNQPQHF
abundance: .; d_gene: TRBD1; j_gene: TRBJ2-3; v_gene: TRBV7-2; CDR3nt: TGTGCCAGCAGCTTAGTGGGGACAGGGCCCACAGATACGCAGTATTTT; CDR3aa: CASSLVGTGPTDTQYF
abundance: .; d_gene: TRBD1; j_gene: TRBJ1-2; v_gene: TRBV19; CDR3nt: TGTGCCAGTAGTATCAGGGACAGGGGAATTGGCTACACCTTC; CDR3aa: CASSIRDRGIGYTF
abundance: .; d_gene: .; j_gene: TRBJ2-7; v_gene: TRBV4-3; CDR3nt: TGCGCCAGCAGCGGGCAGGGACAATACGAGCAGTACTTC; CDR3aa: CASSGQGQYEQYF
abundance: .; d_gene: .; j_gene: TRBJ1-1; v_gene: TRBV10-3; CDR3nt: TGTGCCATCGCCCCCCGGACTTGGAACACTGAAGCTTTCTTT; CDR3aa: CAIAPRTWNTEAFF
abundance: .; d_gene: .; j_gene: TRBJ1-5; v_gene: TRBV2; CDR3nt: TGTGCCAGCAGCAAAAAGGCAGGGGCTAATCAGCCCCAGCATTTT; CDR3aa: CASSKKAGANQPQHF
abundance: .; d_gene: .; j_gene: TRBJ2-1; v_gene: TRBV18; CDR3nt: TGTGCCAGCTCACCAAAAGGGAGTGAGCAGTTCTTC; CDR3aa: CASSPKGSEQFF